This passage covers 7 T cell receptor beta chains from one sample sequenced in a study of Graves' ophthalmopathy and Graves' hyperthyroidism. RNA transcripts provided the template for amplifying TCR beta CDR3 regions. First-round RT-PCR with HTBI primers preceded a second-round multiplex PCR. One entry per CDR3 protein, called by TCRdb with MiXCR from the multiplex PCR reads. The table shows around 600,000 distinct CDR3 sequences, with 35% to 45% occurring only once. Sequencing was performed on peripheral blood. Receptor source: an adult man with Graves' ophthalmopathy.

CDR3 region: CASSSDWTSEQFF. The CDR3 region has the DNA TGTGCCAGCAGCTCTGACTGGACCAGTGAGCAGTTCTTC. The chain combines TRBV7-9 with TRBJ2-7; D is undetermined. The DNA end is a closer match to TRBJ2-1, so the J assignment may be wrong. Germline loops: CDR1 SEHNR, CDR2 FQNEAQ (reference sequence). This CDR3 spans 13 amino acids.

This clonotype was seen many times. The rearrangement links TRBV5-1 to TRBJ2-2, with D maybe TRBD2 (6 bases). Germline CDR1 SGHRS, CDR2 YFSETQ. The CDR3 is made up of 15 amino acids. The ends were cut back, 1 base at V and 4 bases at J, with 11 bases in the middle. CDR3 residues: CASSLWDSSTGELFF. As DNA, the CDR3 is TGCGCCAGCAGCTTGTGGGACTCGTCCACCGGGGAGCTGTTTTTT.

This rearrangement joins TRBV20-1 to TRBJ2-7; TRBD2 matches at 8 bases. Germline V gene data show CDR1 as DFQATT and CDR2 as SNEGSKA (reference sequence). The CDR3 covers 16 residues. The J segment lost 9 bases and the V segment lost 0 bases, leaving 16 bases of the junction unmatched. The CDR3 DNA follows: TGCAGTGCTAGAGATTTGATAGCGGGGACTCGGAATCGGCAGTACTTC. Translation: CSARDLIAGTRNRQYF.

The rearrangement links TRBV7-1 to TRBJ2-5; TRBD1 agrees at 9 bases. TRBV7-1 is placed among ORFs of uncertain function. This CDR3 has 15 amino acids. V was clipped by 6 bases and J by 5 bases; unmatched bases: 10. The CDR3 coding sequence is TGTGCCAGCAGATCACCGGGACAGGGAGCGGAGACCCAGTACTTC. It translates to CASRSPGQGAETQYF.

The V gene is TRBV29-1, the J gene TRBJ1-2; possible D gene TRBD1, 6 bases. V lost 4 bases and J 6 bases, leaving 18 bases between the germline ends. Germline V gene data show CDR1 as SQVTM and CDR2 as ANQGSEA. The CDR3 is 14 residues long. The CDR3: CSVAETGISNGYTF. Written as DNA, the CDR3 is TGCAGCGTTGCCGAGACAGGCATCTCTAATGGCTACACCTTC.

Ten or more counts support this clonotype. The rearrangement uses TRBV19 and TRBJ1-6; D ambiguous. Germline lookup yields CDR1 LNHDA and CDR2 SQIVND (reference sequence). V was cut by 6 bases and J by 13 bases, with 22 bases left in between. The CDR3 spans 15 residues. The CDR3 DNA reads as TGTGCCAGTAGCCCCGAAGGGCAGGCGAGAGTTCCCCTCCACTTT. This gives the protein CASSPEGQARVPLHF.

The CDR3 loop is CASSITGGYYNSPLHF. The CDR3 DNA sequence: TGTGCCAGTAGTATTACCGGGGGCTATTATAATTCACCCCTCCACTTT. J is TRBJ1-6 and V is TRBV19; D perhaps matches TRBD1 (6 bases). CDR3 size: 16 residues. Trimming took 3 bases from V and 4 from J, leaving 13 bases between them. Germline loops: CDR1 LNHDA, CDR2 SQIVND (reference sequence).